A single sample gave rise to the 3 T cell receptor beta chains below, sequenced in a study of CD8+ T cells in alopecia areata (dated by TCRdb to between 2017 and 2018). Taken with the paper, the label for treatment or condition translates to: oral pan-JAK inhibitor, 5-10 mg twice daily. Library preparation employed the immunoSEQ multiplex PCR assay. RNA was extracted from all samples and reverse transcribed into cDNA, which served as template for TCR sequencing. TCRdb re-hosts the immuneACCESS table, in-frame sequences only. Its copies lack some clones; in the studies checked, an unresolved V gene accounts for under half of them, and the cause for the rest is not known. The sample table lists 100,000 or so clones, approximately 63% of them with a count of one. Around 17% of the sample is in the top ten clones. The sequenced sample was CD8+ T cells sorted from blood, obtained at approximately week 61, from a patient treated with tofacitinib. These TCRs come from a human donor with alopecia areata.

The rearrangement joins TRBV5-1 to TRBJ1-6, with TRBD1 as a possible D gene (6 bases). Germline values: CDR1 SGHRS, CDR2 YFSETQ. Trimming cost V 1 base and J 6 bases, with 20 bases left between them. The length of the CDR3 is 18 residues. CDR3 amino acids: CASSLRRQRGGLNSPLHF. CDR3 nucleotides: TGCGCCAGCAGCTTGAGGCGACAGAGAGGGGGACTTAATTCACCCCTCCACTTT.

This clone was observed a handful of times. The rearrangement uses TRBV29-1 and TRBJ2-7; D unresolved. Germline V gives CDR1 SQVTM, CDR2 ANQGSEA. Between the trimmed V and J ends, which lost 1 base and 0 bases, there was a span of 7 bases. The CDR3 is made up of 13 amino acids. The CDR3 DNA reads as TGCAGCGTTGAAGCCCAGAGCTCCTACGAGCAGTACTTC. Residues: CSVEAQSSYEQYF.

The J gene is TRBJ2-3, the V gene TRBV27; TRBD2 agrees at 10 bases. Germline trimming cut 4 bases from V and 2 bases from J; bases unmatched to any gene: 6. The CDR3 loop spans 16 amino acids. The germline CDR1 and CDR2 sequences are MNHEY and SMNVEV (reference sequence). The CDR3 spells CASSSIAGGYTDTQYF. The CDR3 DNA follows: TGTGCCAGCAGTTCCATAGCGGGGGGTTACACAGATACGCAGTATTTT.